The rows below give T cell receptor beta chains drawn from one sample of a study of response to subunit inactivated influenza vaccine. Using its own MiXCR run on the RT-PCR reads, TCRdb lists one record per CDR3 protein. This table has 610,000 or so distinct CDR3 sequences, 14% appearing once. The specimen was PBMCs from blood, collected approximately 12 days after vaccination. All receptors come from a man aged 50 to 60 who received an inactivated influenza vaccine. Each CDR3 is given with its conserved first and last residue. Each record gives: D gene, V gene, J gene, clone size, CDR3 protein, CDR3 DNA. A D gene is named only where the DNA matches it firmly. Size tells how often a clone was seen (once, few, many) or the class of an expanded clone, and some rows leave it out.

NA	TRBV24-1	TRBJ2-5	few	CATSLHGDRGPQREAETQYF	TGTGCCACCTCGCTTCACGGGGATCGGGGCCCCCAGCGAGAGGCGGAGACCCAGTACTTC
TRBD2	TRBV20-1	TRBJ2-7	NA	CSASGGAYEQYF	TGCAGTGCTAGCGGGGGGGCCTACGAGCAGTACTTC
TRBD2	TRBV18	TRBJ2-1	NA	CASSPTSGNFYNEQFF	TGTGCCAGCTCTCCGACTAGCGGGAATTTCTACAATGAGCAGTTCTTC
TRBD1	TRBV30	TRBJ2-7	few	CAWSHPGQGEYEQYF	TGTGCCTGGAGTCACCCGGGACAGGGGGAGTACGAGCAGTACTTC
NA	TRBV28	TRBJ2-7	NA	CASTTGEPYEQYF	TGTGCCAGCACCACCGGGGAACCCTACGAGCAGTACTTC
NA	TRBV11-2	TRBJ2-1	few	CASSRDSSPFF	TGTGCCAGCAGCCGAGACAGTTCCCCGTTCTTC
NA	TRBV7-2	TRBJ2-7	few	CASGRHNEQYF	TGTGCCAGCGGACGACATAACGAGCAGTACTTC
NA	TRBV7-9	TRBJ2-7	NA	CASNTDRRSYEQYF	TGTGCCAGCAACACGGACAGACGCTCCTACGAGCAGTACTTC
NA	TRBV11-2	TRBJ1-3	NA	CASRTRGGLLNMAGNTIYF	TGTGCCAGCAGGACTAGAGGGGGGCTCCTAAATATGGCTGGAAACACCATATATTTT
TRBD2	TRBV7-8	TRBJ2-3	many	CASSGGAGGRSDTQYF	TGTGCCAGCAGCGGTGGGGCGGGAGGGCGGTCAGATACGCAGTATTTT
NA	TRBV5-1	TRBJ2-7	NA	CASSLTPGHSYEQYF	TGCGCCAGCAGCTTGACTCCGGGACACAGCTACGAGCAGTACTTC
TRBD2	TRBV20-1	TRBJ2-3	NA	CSAPTSGRPGAQYF	TGCAGTGCTCCAACTAGCGGGAGGCCCGGGGCGCAGTATTTT
NA	TRBV20-1	TRBJ2-5	NA	CSGVGAQETQYF	TGCAGTGGGGTGGGGGCCCAAGAGACCCAGTACTTC
NA	TRBV5-1	TRBJ2-3	many	CASSLSTNTQYF	TGCGCCAGCAGCCTAAGCACGAATACGCAGTATTTT
NA	TRBV7-2	TRBJ2-1	NA	CASSLVGTTYNEQFF	TGTGCCAGCAGCTTAGTCGGGACCACCTACAATGAGCAGTTCTTC
NA	TRBV29-1	TRBJ2-5	NA	CSAAGESIEQETQYF	TGCAGCGCCGCAGGGGAGAGCATCGAACAAGAGACCCAGTACTTC
NA	TRBV28	TRBJ1-1	once	CASSPGTMNTEAFF	TGTGCCAGCAGTCCGGGGACAATGAACACTGAAGCTTTCTTT
NA	TRBV18	TRBJ2-2	many	CASSPRDTGELFF	TGCGCCAGCAGCCCCAGGGACACCGGGGAGCTGTTTTTT
NA	TRBV3-1	TRBJ2-3	few	CASSQVSSRTDTQYF	TGTGCCAGCAGCCAAGTGTCATCAAGGACAGATACGCAGTATTTT